This TCR beta chain was identified during a study of T cell changes during pregnancy in multiple sclerosis. Germline assignment: CDR1 SGHDT and CDR2 YYEEEE. Trimming took off 0 bases at V and 2 bases at J, with 10 bases between the two ends. CDR3 length equals 15 residues. Only one count was recorded for this clone. The assay was immunoSEQ multiplex PCR, and TCRdb's table has in-frame clones only and misses some. The sample comprises 65,000 to 80,000 clones, over 75% of which are singletons, and 1.4% to 1.5% rests with the top ten. The chain links TRBV5-6 to TRBJ2-3; unclear D gene. This clonotype was sampled from a female donor with multiple sclerosis, enrolled in a pregnancy study. Sequenced material: peripheral blood, taken in the third trimester of pregnancy. This chain's CDR3 is CASSLVTFITDTQYF. The DNA for the CDR3 is TGTGCCAGCAGCTTGGTGACTTTCATCACAGATACGCAGTATTTT.